Below are 28 T cell receptor beta chains sequenced from a single sample in a study of cytomegalovirus exposure and HLA in healthy donors. Amplification used 60 Vbeta primers and 13 Jbeta primers. The repertoire was sequenced with immunoSEQ multiplex PCR; TCRdb's copy has only in-frame clones and lacks some. The table has 180,000 or so clones, about 79% seen once. The specimen was PBMCs. These receptors were collected from a man between 45 and 60 years old in good health and CMV-seropositive.

The V call is TRBV5-6, the J call TRBJ2-7; TRBD1 agrees at 9 bases. CDR3 length: 14 residues. V lost 0 bases and J lost 3; bases outside the gene matches: 1. Germline lookup yields CDR1 SGHDT and CDR2 YYEEEE. The CDR3 here is CASSLGQGGYEQYF. In DNA form, the CDR3 reads TGTGCCAGCAGCTTGGGACAGGGGGGCTACGAGCAGTACTTC.

The chain is built from TRBV5-1 and TRBJ2-7; maybe TRBD1 (6 bases). This CDR3 is built from 17 residues. V gave up 0 bases and J gave up 1 base, with 17 bases separating them. Germline values: CDR1 SGHRS, CDR2 YFSETQ. CDR3 protein: CASSLGTAGAISYEQYF. CDR3 nucleotides: TGCGCCAGCAGCTTGGGGACGGCAGGGGCGATTTCCTACGAGCAGTACTTC.

This chain connects TRBV19 to TRBJ1-5; D is perhaps TRBD1 (5 bases). V shed 8 bases and J shed 0 bases, with 14 bases lying between them. CDR1 is LNHDA and CDR2 is SQIVND in the germline V gene (reference sequence). CDR3 size: 15 residues. This CDR3 is CASWPRVSSNQPQHF. CDR3 in DNA: TGTGCCAGTTGGCCCAGGGTCTCTAGCAATCAGCCCCAGCATTTT. The entire variable domain, with the rest obtained from reference TRBV19 and TRBJ1-5, is as follows: DGGITQSPKYLFRKEGQNVTLSCEQNLNHDAMYWYRQDPGQGLRLIYYSQIVNDFQKGDIAEGYSVSREKKESFPLTVTSAQKNPTAFYLCASWPRVSSNQPQHFGDGTRLSIL.

This clone was recorded a few times. The chain employs TRBV6-4 and TRBJ2-1, with 9 positions matching TRBD1. The junction had 11 bases not matched to a gene; V was cut back by 7 bases and J by 1 base. Germline values: CDR1 MRHNA, CDR2 SNTAGT. CDR3 length equals 17 residues. The CDR3 DNA reads TGTGCCAGCACCGGGACAGGGTTCCAAAATTCCTACAATGAGCAGTTCTTC. This sequence encodes CASTGTGFQNSYNEQFF.

The chain is built from TRBV7-2 and TRBJ2-2, with D possibly TRBD1 on 6 matching bases. CDR1 is SGHTA, CDR2 FQGNSA, per germline. The V end lost 2 bases, the J end lost 6 bases, and 16 bases lay between the germline ends. The CDR3 extends over 16 amino acids. In nucleotides, the CDR3 is TGTGCCAGCAGCTTATTGACCAGGGGCTCCCCCGGGGAGCTGTTTTTT. The encoded protein is CASSLLTRGSPGELFF.

This clone was recorded once. J is TRBJ2-3 and V is TRBV29-1; 9 nucleotides align to TRBD2. CDR3 length: 14 amino acids. J lost 4 bases, V lost 4 bases, and 6 bases had no gene match. The germline CDR1 and CDR2 sequences are SQVTM and ANQGSEA. CDR3 sequence (DNA): TGCAGCGTTGGTGCTAGCGGGGAGGCAGATACGCAGTATTTT. Residues: CSVGASGEADTQYF.

This clone has just one count. The CDR3 region is CASTPDTGELFF. The CDR3 coding sequence is TGTGCCAGTACTCCGGACACCGGGGAGCTGTTTTTT. V usage is TRBV5-4 and J usage is TRBJ2-2; D unclear. This CDR3 has 12 residues. Germline V lookup: CDR1 SGHNT, CDR2 YYREEE (reference sequence). V was shortened by 8 bases and J by 3 bases, with 8 bases between the two germline ends. The variable domain in full, completed from reference TRBV5-4 and TRBJ2-2, reads ETGVTQSPTHLIKTRGQQVTLRCSSQSGHNTVSWYQQALGQGPQFIFQYYREEENGRGNFPPRFSGLQFPNYSSELNVNALELDDSALYLCASTPDTGELFFGEGSRLTVL.

The rearrangement joins TRBV19 to TRBJ1-5, with 7 bases identical to TRBD1. This CDR3 comprises 15 residues. Trimming at V came to 1 base and at J to 7 bases, leaving 7 bases not matched to a gene. Per germline, CDR1 LNHDA and CDR2 SQIVND (reference sequence). CDR3 DNA: TGTGCCAGTAGTATAGGTGGAGGGGGCAGGCAGCCCCAGCATTTT. Encoded protein: CASSIGGGGRQPQHF. Looking up the rest from reference TRBV19 and TRBJ1-5 gives the full variable domain: DGGITQSPKYLFRKEGQNVTLSCEQNLNHDAMYWYRQDPGQGLRLIYYSQIVNDFQKGDIAEGYSVSREKKESFPLTVTSAQKNPTAFYLCASSIGGGGRQPQHFGDGTRLSIL.

This rearrangement joins TRBV6-6 to TRBJ1-5; D is undetermined. Trimming cost V 7 bases and J 0 bases, with 10 bases left between them. This CDR3 is built from 14 residues. Germline V gene data show CDR1 as MNHNY and CDR2 as SVGAGI (reference sequence). CDR3 in amino acids: CASTDKNSNQPQHF. The CDR3 nucleotides read TGTGCCAGCACCGACAAGAATAGCAATCAGCCCCAGCATTTT.

This clone showed up just a few times. The gene calls are TRBV7-6 and TRBJ2-1; 8 bases match TRBD2. J was trimmed by 3 bases and V by 5 bases; bases with no gene match: 9. The length of the CDR3 is 16 residues. CDR1 and CDR2 from the germline V gene are SGHVS and FNYEAQ. CDR3 in amino acids: CASSPSQGTSYNEQFF. The CDR3 DNA is TGTGCCAGCAGCCCCAGTCAGGGGACTAGCTACAATGAGCAGTTCTTC.

There are a few counts of this clone. The rearrangement links TRBV18 to TRBJ2-3, with TRBD1 matching 11 bases. CDR1 is KGHSH and CDR2 is LQKENI in the germline V gene. Trimming removed 6 bases from V and 0 bases from J; junction bases left unmatched: 5. The CDR3 covers 16 residues. CDR3 region: CASSEDRGLSTDTQYF. The CDR3 DNA is TGTGCCAGCTCGGAGGACAGGGGGCTAAGCACAGATACGCAGTATTTT.

V gene TRBV28 combines with J gene TRBJ1-2; tentatively, D is TRBD1 (5 bases). Trimming removed 6 bases at V and 2 bases at J, with 13 bases between. This CDR3 has 14 residues. The germline V gene encodes CDR1 MDHEN and CDR2 SYDVKM. In nucleotides, the CDR3 is TGTGCCAGCAGGGGTCAGGGAGGGAACTATGGCTACACCTTC. Translating it yields CASRGQGGNYGYTF.

There are a few counts of this clone. The V call is TRBV5-6, the J call TRBJ1-3; the match to TRBD1 covers 11 bases. J gave up 4 bases and V 4 bases, and 4 bases lay outside the gene matches. Germline V gene sequence: CDR1 SGHDT, CDR2 YYEEEE. CDR3 length equals 15 residues. CDR3 bases: TGTGCCAGCAGCCCGGACAGGGGGCTGGGAAACACCATATATTTT. Its translation: CASSPDRGLGNTIYF.

At least ten counts were recorded for this clone. The chain joins TRBV5-6 to TRBJ1-4; TRBD1 is a possible D gene (5 bases). The CDR3 has 16 residues. Germline V CDR1 and CDR2: SGHDT, YYEEEE. Trimming took off 0 bases at V and 8 bases at J, with 17 bases between the two ends. CDR3 region: CASSLEGAGNREKLFF. The DNA of the CDR3 is TGTGCCAGCAGCTTGGAAGGTGCAGGGAATAGGGAAAAACTGTTTTTT.

The chain is built from TRBV7-2 and TRBJ1-1; TRBD1 matches at 7 bases. Germline V lookup: CDR1 SGHTA, CDR2 FQGNSA. CDR3 length: 14 residues. The junction had 5 bases not matched to a gene; V was cut back by 5 bases and J by 2 bases. CDR3 in DNA: TGTGCCAGCAGCACCGGGACAGCTAACACTGAAGCTTTCTTT. Protein: CASSTGTANTEAFF. The variable domain in full, with the rest retrieved from reference TRBV7-2 and TRBJ1-1, is GAGVSQSPSNKVTEKGKDVELRCDPISGHTALYWYRQSLGQGLEFLIYFQGNSAPDKSGLPSDRFSAERTGGSVSTLTIQRTQQEDSAVYLCASSTGTANTEAFFGQGTRLTVV.

J is TRBJ1-2 and V is TRBV6-5; a possible D gene is TRBD1 (6 bases). Trimming left V 6 bases short and J 7 bases short, with 15 bases between. This CDR3 contains 13 residues. Germline-derived CDR1 and CDR2 are MNHEY and SVGAGI. This chain's CDR3 is CASSPDRRSGYTF. CDR3 DNA: TGTGCCAGCAGCCCTGACAGGCGGAGTGGCTACACCTTC.

This chain joins TRBV25-1 and TRBJ2-4, with D perhaps TRBD1 (5 bases). Trimming took off 3 bases at V and 6 bases at J, with 9 bases between the two ends. The CDR3 consists of 13 residues. CDR1 is MGHDK, CDR2 SYGVNS, per germline. CDR3 in amino acids: CASSEYDRNIQYF. The CDR3 DNA is TGTGCCAGCAGTGAGTACGACAGAAACATTCAGTACTTC.

This chain connects TRBV9 to TRBJ2-1; the match to TRBD2 covers 9 bases. The trim removed 3 bases at V and 3 bases at J, leaving 1 base unmatched. This CDR3 spans 14 amino acids. Germline V gene data show CDR1 as SGDLS and CDR2 as YYNGEE. The CDR3 spells CASSATSGYNEQFF. CDR3 coding DNA: TGTGCCAGCAGCGCGACTAGCGGCTACAATGAGCAGTTCTTC. Looking up the rest from reference TRBV9 and TRBJ2-1 gives the full variable domain: DSGVTQTPKHLITATGQRVTLRCSPRSGDLSVYWYQQSLDQGLQFLIQYYNGEERAKGNILERFSAQQFPDLHSELNLSSLELGDSALYFCASSATSGYNEQFFGPGTRLTVL.

J is TRBJ1-2 and V is TRBV7-2, with TRBD1 matching over 9 bases. Germline loops: CDR1 SGHTA, CDR2 FQGNSA. This CDR3 is built from 16 residues. V shed 5 bases, J shed 7 bases, and the junction held 14 bases outside the gene matches. This chain's CDR3 is CASSQSRPGTGLGYTF. DNA of the CDR3: TGTGCCAGCAGCCAAAGTCGCCCCGGGACAGGGCTTGGCTACACCTTC.

The rearrangement joins TRBV7-8 to TRBJ2-5, with 8 bases aligning to TRBD2. The CDR3 runs to 16 residues. Germline CDR1 SGHVS, CDR2 FQNEAQ. The V gene end was trimmed by 5 bases and the J gene end by 4 bases; junction bases not matched to a gene: 12. CDR3 region: CASSPSGGQGGETQYF. The CDR3 coding sequence is TGTGCCAGCAGCCCGAGCGGGGGCCAGGGCGGAGAGACCCAGTACTTC.

The chain links TRBV9 to TRBJ2-6; 9 nucleotides agree with TRBD1. The CDR3 sequence is 20 residues long. Losses at the gene ends were 3 bases for V and 0 bases for J; bases not matched to a gene: 13. Germline V CDR1 and CDR2: SGDLS, YYNGEE. The DNA for the CDR3 is TGTGCCAGCAGCGACCCCTACGACAGGGGGGAATTCTCTGGGGCCAACGTCCTGACTTTC. Its translation is CASSDPYDRGEFSGANVLTF.

The rearrangement joins TRBV6-6 to TRBJ2-3, with D tentatively TRBD1 (6 bases). The V gene's germline CDR1 is MNHNY and CDR2 SVGAGI (reference sequence). V lost 6 bases to trimming and J lost 1 base, with 14 bases between them. This CDR3 has 15 amino acids. DNA for the CDR3: TGTGCCAGCAGGGCCCGGGACAAAGGCACAGATACGCAGTATTTT. It specifies CASRARDKGTDTQYF.

The chain is built from TRBV11-2 and TRBJ1-3; D uncertain. Trimming took 1 base from V and 6 from J, leaving 7 bases between them. Germline CDR1 is SGHAT and CDR2 is FQNNGV. The CDR3 spans 13 residues. DNA for the CDR3: TGTGCCAGCAGCTTAGGAACAGAAAACACCATATATTTT. Its translation is CASSLGTENTIYF.

This chain connects TRBV2 to TRBJ2-3; 8 nucleotides line up with TRBD1. The CDR3 has 15 amino acids. J was trimmed by 0 bases and V by 5 bases; bases with no gene match: 4. Germline V gives CDR1 SNHLY, CDR2 FYNNEI. CDR3 region: CASSYRGTSTDTQYF. In nucleotides, the CDR3 is TGTGCCAGCAGTTACAGGGGGACTAGCACAGATACGCAGTATTTT.

This clone was observed a single time. This chain uses TRBV7-8 with TRBJ2-2, with no clear D. Germline assignment: CDR1 SGHVS and CDR2 FQNEAQ. CDR3 size: 13 residues. The germline V and J ends were trimmed by 3 bases and 6 bases, with 8 bases remaining between them. The CDR3 region is CASSFTFPGELFF. CDR3 bases: TGTGCCAGCAGCTTCACTTTTCCCGGGGAGCTGTTTTTT.

In the case of this clone: The germline gene is not matched at one end of the junction; a read error may be the cause. The J gene is TRBJ1-2, the V gene TRBV7-2; D not resolved. This CDR3 spans 13 amino acids. Germline CDR1 and CDR2: SGHTA and FQGNSA. DNA for the CDR3: TGTGCCGGCAGCTTCGGACTGAAATATGGCTACACCTTC. Protein product: CAGSFGLKYGYTF.

The V gene is TRBV15, the J gene TRBJ1-4; 7 bases fit TRBD1. CDR1 and CDR2 (germline): LNHNV, YYDKDF (reference sequence). V was clipped by 0 bases and J by 8 bases; unmatched bases: 12. This CDR3 is built from 17 residues. DNA of the CDR3: TGTGCCACCAGCAGAGATATCGGGTACAGGGGAGAGGAAAAACTGTTTTTT. This gives the protein CATSRDIGYRGEEKLFF.

The chain uses TRBV6-6 and TRBJ1-5; no firm D call. The V end lost 7 bases, the J end lost 3 bases, and 10 bases lay between the germline ends. Germline values: CDR1 MNHNY, CDR2 SVGAGI (reference sequence). The length of the CDR3 is 13 residues. The CDR3 DNA is TGTGCCAGCACCAACAGATTCAATCAGCCCCAGCATTTT. Encoded protein: CASTNRFNQPQHF.